This record covers a single T cell receptor (beta chain). The data are from a study of T-cell reconstitution after alpha-beta-depleted transplantation in children. A library of TCRbeta sequences, prepared with unique molecular identifiers, was generated. TCRdb independently ran MiXCR on the PCR reads; one entry per CDR3 protein. The repertoire includes 400,000 to 500,000 distinct CDR3 sequences, approximately 10% of them detected once, and about 5% sits in the top ten. Germline CDR1 SGHRS, CDR2 YFSETQ. Trimming took 1 base from V and 6 from J, leaving 8 bases between them. The CDR3 runs 13 residues. This TCR derives from a human donor who donated a stem cell graft to a child with acute myeloid leukemia. Sequenced here: PBMCs from the stem cell graft donor, sampled from the stem cell graft. The chain links TRBV5-1 to TRBJ2-1; D is unresolved. The CDR3 sequence: CASSLRTFNEQFF. For the CDR3, the DNA is TGCGCCAGCAGCTTGCGGACGTTCAATGAGCAGTTCTTC.